Reported below is one T cell receptor (beta chain). Germline V gene data show CDR1 as MDHEN and CDR2 as SYDVKM. V was pared by 2 bases and J by 0 bases, with 5 bases between. The CDR3 has 15 residues. This specimen belongs to a study of blood T cell repertoires in COVID-19. Turning to the study itself: Donors in the United States, Italy and Spain gave samples during acute or convalescent COVID-19.

Original processing methods: It was from reference gene primer amplification that nucleated cell counts were estimated. The method was immunoSEQ multiplex PCR; TCRdb's version includes in-frame clones alone and lacks a portion of them. The V and J calls and clone size come from that table; D and trimming were worked out from the DNA. There are under 200,000 clones in the sample; less than 90% occur only once, and 11% lies in the top ten. The sequence was collected from a woman between 55 and 75 years old with COVID-19, enrolled during active disease. This chain joins TRBV28 and TRBJ2-6; D gene uncertain. Material for sequencing was peripheral blood. The CDR3: CASSLLLSGANVLTF. In DNA form, the CDR3 reads TGTGCCAGCAGTTTACTCCTCTCTGGGGCCAACGTCCTGACTTTC. Based on the CDR3 plus reference TRBV28 and TRBJ2-6, the full variable domain is DVKVTQSSRYLVKRTGEKVFLECVQDMDHENMFWYRQDPGLGLRLIYFSYDVKMKEKGDIPEGYSVSREKKERFSLILESASTNQTSMYLCASSLLLSGANVLTFGAGSRLTVL.